What follows are 28 T cell receptor delta chains derived from one specimen sequenced in a study of gamma-delta T cells after stem cell transplantation. TCRdb fed the RT-PCR reads to CATT. The sample yields about 15,000 delta-chain clones, just under 9.5% seen once. The sequenced material came from gamma-delta T cells. These TCRs come from a human donor. It is not recorded whose cells these are; they may come from a transplant donor.

This clone showed up just a few times. A read error is likely here: a far larger clone is one base away. Other DNA sequences of this sample code for an identical CDR3. The chain is built from TRDV2 and TRDJ1, with TRDD3 matching over 9 bases. This CDR3 has 15 residues. Germline CDR1 GEAIGNYY, CDR2 EKD. V shed 4 bases and J 3 bases; nucleotides not matched to a gene: 8. The CDR3 loop is CACDLLGDTADKLIF. The CDR3 bases are TGTGCCTGTGATCTACTAGGGGATACGGCCGATAAACTCATCTTT.

This clone was found many times. This may come from a read error, since a much larger clone is one base off. Other DNA sequences in this sample translate to the same CDR3. V gene TRDV2 combines with J gene TRDJ1, with 9 bases matching TRDD3. V lost 3 bases to trimming and J lost 1 base; unmatched junction nucleotides: 5. Germline CDR1 and CDR2: GEAIGNYY and EKD. The CDR3 covers 15 residues. The CDR3 loop reads CACDQRGIPTDKLIF. The CDR3 DNA is TGTGCCTGTGACCAGCGGGGGATACCCACCGATAAACTCATCTTT.

This clone has more than one count but fewer than ten. TCRdb attributes to this sequence the protein of a much larger clone, which differs from the DNA translation at residue 9; a read error is likely, and the protein displayed is translated from the DNA. The genes are TRDV2 and TRDJ1; no clear D. This CDR3 region has 17 residues. Trimming stripped 0 bases from V and 0 bases from J, with 16 bases between. Germline V lookup: CDR1 GEAIGNYY, CDR2 EKD. DNA for the CDR3: TGTGCCTGTGACACCGTAAGACCCCAAAAGTACACCGATAAACTCATCTTT. Protein: CACDTVRPQKYTDKLIF.

This clone has ten or more counts. The gene calls are TRDV2 and TRDJ1; 7 positions match TRDD3. The CDR3 has 16 residues. Germline values: CDR1 GEAIGNYY, CDR2 EKD. Trimming took 4 bases from V and 2 from J; bases not matched to a gene: 12. CDR3 amino acids: CACDPGRGDRTDKLIF. The CDR3 bases are TGTGCCTGTGATCCCGGACGGGGGGATCGGACCGATAAACTCATCTTT.

In its sample, this clone was seen a few times. The protein TCRdb gives is from a much larger clone and does not agree with this DNA's translation at residue 15, likely a read error; the protein shown here comes from the DNA. This chain uses TRDV2 with TRDJ1, with 11 nucleotides matching TRDD3. CDR1 and CDR2 from the germline V gene are GEAIGNYY and EKD. Trimming took 0 bases from V and 1 from J; bases not matched to a gene: 18. The CDR3 totals 21 residues. CDR3 coding DNA: TGTGCCTGTGACACCGTGTCGCTGGGGGATACTTCTACTCAACCCACCGATAAACTCATCTTT. Its protein is CACDTVSLGDTSTQPTDKLIF.

About this clone itself: The amino acid sequence in TCRdb belongs to a much larger clone and departs from this DNA's translation at residues 4 and 6, likely a sequencing read error; the sequence shown is translated from the DNA. The rearrangement joins TRDV2 to TRDJ1, with 7 bases fitting TRDD3. V shed 5 bases and J 0 bases; nucleotides not matched to a gene: 14. CDR1 GEAIGNYY and CDR2 EKD come from the germline V gene. This CDR3 comprises 17 residues. In DNA form, the CDR3 reads TGTGCCTGTGGCCGACGGGGGGATGCGCTGTACACCGATAAACTCATCTTT. It yields the protein CACGRRGDALYTDKLIF.

This clone was detected only a few times. A read error likely explains why the TCRdb protein, taken from a much larger clone, differs from this DNA's translation at residue 6; the protein shown is translated from the DNA. The genes are TRDV2 and TRDJ1; 9 bases align to TRDD3. This CDR3 has 16 amino acids. Germline loops: CDR1 GEAIGNYY, CDR2 EKD. V lost 3 bases, J lost 2 bases, and 9 bases stayed unmatched. As DNA, the CDR3 is TGTGCCTGTGACCCACGGGGGGATACTGAGACCGATAAACTCATCTTT. It specifies CACDPRGDTETDKLIF.

On this clone itself: A far larger clone is only one base removed, so a read error is likely. This sample also contains other DNA sequences that code for the same CDR3. The chain has TRDV2 and TRDJ1; maybe TRDD3 (6 bases). The CDR3 loop spans 17 amino acids. In germline, CDR1 is GEAIGNYY, CDR2 EKD. With 4 bases removed from V and 0 bases from J, the gap between germline ends came to 20 bases. CDR3 sequence (DNA): TGTGCCTGTGAGAATCTTTTGGGGGCCACGTACACCGATAAACTCATCTTT. Its translation: CACENLLGATYTDKLIF.

By share, this clone ranks as medium-sized. CDR3 region: CACDTGRAQLGDRSGKLIF. In nucleotides, the CDR3 is TGTGCCTGTGACACCGGTAGGGCTCAGCTGGGGGATAGAAGCGGTAAACTCATCTTT. V usage is TRDV2 and J usage is TRDJ1, with TRDD3 identical over 10 bases. With 0 bases clipped from V and 7 bases from J, the junction kept 19 bases outside the gene matches. The CDR3 is made up of 19 amino acids. From germline, CDR1 is GEAIGNYY and CDR2 EKD.

On this clone itself: The junction shows a germline mismatch at one end, possibly a read error. The chain couples TRDV2 to TRDJ1, with D unclear. CDR1 is GEAIGNYY and CDR2 is EKD in the germline V gene. CDR3 size: 20 residues. CDR3 sequence (DNA): TGTGCCCGTGACACCGGTGAGCTCCGTCTGGTGATCGCTACTACCGATAAACTCATCTTT. Translated: CARDTGELRLVIATTDKLIF.

About this clone itself: This likely reflects a read error, since a far larger clone is one base away. Other nucleotide sequences from this sample produce the same CDR3. CDR3 in amino acids: CALPGDGPLPTMGDPIETDKLIF. CDR3 coding DNA: TGTGCTCTGCCAGGGGACGGCCCCCTGCCTACCATGGGGGATCCCATCGAGACCGATAAACTCATCTTT. This rearrangement joins TRDV1 to TRDJ1; 8 nucleotides align to TRDD3. Germline V gene sequence: CDR1 TSWWSYY, CDR2 QGS. The CDR3 length is 23 residues. With V trimmed by 9 bases and J by 2 bases, 35 bases remained unmatched.

As regards this clone: A far larger clone is one base from this, pointing to a likely read error. Other DNA sequences within the sample encode an identical CDR3. The chain combines TRDV2 with TRDJ1, with D unclear. The V gene lost 3 bases and the J gene lost 0 bases, with 16 bases spanning the gap. The CDR3 covers 16 residues. Germline assignment: CDR1 GEAIGNYY and CDR2 EKD. DNA of the CDR3: TGTGCCTGTGACCCCCTCACGTTGCGGTACACCGATAAACTCATCTTT. This gives the protein CACDPLTLRYTDKLIF.

This clone has more than one count but fewer than ten. TCRdb's entry gives the protein of a much larger clone, which mismatches this DNA's translation at residue 8, likely from a read error; the protein reported here is translated from the DNA. The rearrangement uses TRDV2 and TRDJ1, with D possibly TRDD3 on 5 matching bases. The CDR3 is made up of 17 amino acids. V was trimmed by 3 bases and J by 0 bases, leaving 19 bases between them. CDR1 GEAIGNYY and CDR2 EKD come from the germline V gene. CDR3 residues: CACDLVGNTRNTDKLIF. The CDR3, as DNA: TGTGCCTGTGACTTGGTGGGGAATACCCGAAACACCGATAAACTCATCTTT.

This clone appeared many times. With a far larger clone one base away, a read error is the likely cause. This chain uses TRDV2 with TRDJ1, with 8 positions matching TRDD2. Germline-derived CDR1 and CDR2 are GEAIGNYY and EKD. The CDR3 sequence is 22 residues long. The CDR3 loop reads CACGTGNLPTSPGLTTRDKLIF. CDR3 bases: TGTGCCTGTGGCACCGGAAATCTTCCTACGTCTCCTGGGCTCACTACGCGCGATAAACTCATCTTT.

This clone was recorded many times. The rearrangement uses TRDV2 and TRDJ1; the match to TRDD3 covers 10 bases. V lost 4 bases, J lost 0 bases, and 16 bases stayed unmatched. CDR3 length: 19 amino acids. Germline V gene lookup returns CDR1 GEAIGNYY and CDR2 EKD. The CDR3 bases are TGTGCCTGTGAAACTGGAACGGGGGATACGCGGAGGTACACCGATAAACTCATCTTT. The encoded protein is CACETGTGDTRRYTDKLIF.

CDR3 bases: TGTGCCTGTGACGGTCTGGGGGATAAACTCATCTTT. It codes for CACDGLGDKLIF. The rearrangement uses TRDV2 and TRDJ1; a possible D gene is TRDD3 (6 bases). The CDR3 spans 12 residues. CDR1 and CDR2 (germline): GEAIGNYY, EKD. Trimming shortened V by 3 bases and J by 5 bases, and 9 bases separated the two germline ends.

With regard to this clone: Germline and junction disagree at one end, which may indicate a read error. The genes are TRDV2 and TRDJ1; D uncertain. Germline values: CDR1 GEAIGNYY, CDR2 EKD. The length of the CDR3 is 13 residues. The CDR3 sequence: CACDPLGFDNLIF. The CDR3 DNA reads as TGTGCCTGTGACCCTCTCGGGTTCGATAACCTCATCTTT.

This clone appeared many times. TCRdb attributes to this sequence the protein of a much larger clone, which differs from the DNA translation at residue 3; a read error is likely, and the protein displayed is translated from the DNA. The chain employs TRDV2 and TRDJ1; 13 positions match TRDD3. This CDR3 spans 18 amino acids. CDR1 is GEAIGNYY and CDR2 is EKD in the germline V gene. CDR3 DNA sequence: TGTGCCTATGACACCCTAAAATTACTGGGGGATACGACCGATAAACTCATCTTT. It is translated as CAYDTLKLLGDTTDKLIF.

This clone was detected ten times or more. The TCRdb protein, from a much larger clone, departs from this DNA's translation at residue 10, likely by read error; the protein shown derives from the DNA. V gene TRDV2 combines with J gene TRDJ1; 9 positions agree with TRDD3. This CDR3 has 21 residues. In germline, CDR1 is GEAIGNYY, CDR2 EKD. V was pared by 0 bases and J by 0 bases, with 19 bases of the junction left unmatched. CDR3 in DNA: TGTGCCTGTGACACCGTCACTGGGGGACACAACGGGACTTCGTACACCGATAAACTCATCTTT. Protein product: CACDTVTGGHNGTSYTDKLIF.

Details on this clone: This DNA's translation and the protein TCRdb lists, from a much larger clone, do not match at residue 11, likely due to a read error; the protein shown is translated from the DNA. V and J are TRDV2 and TRDJ1, with TRDD3 matching over 7 bases. The CDR3 is made up of 18 amino acids. V lost 2 bases to trimming and J lost 2 bases; unmatched junction nucleotides: 16. Germline V CDR1 and CDR2: GEAIGNYY, EKD. CDR3 nucleotide sequence: TGTGCCTGTGACAAACTGGGGCCCCGTGAGGTATCGACCGATAAACTCATCTTT. Encoded protein: CACDKLGPREVSTDKLIF.

This clone was observed a handful of times. One end of the junction is discordant with germline, which a read error may explain. Within the sample, other DNA sequences also encode this same CDR3. CDR3 loop: CACDTITIGDVPGTDNLIF. In nucleotides, the CDR3 is TGTGCCTGTGACACAATTACGATCGGGGATGTTCCGGGTACCGATAACCTCATCTTT. The genes are TRDV2 and TRDJ1; D may be TRDD3 (6 bases). CDR3 length: 19 residues. CDR1 and CDR2 from the germline V gene are GEAIGNYY and EKD.

This clone occurred a few times. The translation of this DNA and the TCRdb protein of a much larger clone differ at residue 12, probably owing to a read error; the protein shown here is translated from the DNA. This chain links TRDV2 with TRDJ3, with TRDD3 matching 12 bases. The CDR3 sequence is 21 residues long. Per germline, CDR1 GEAIGNYY and CDR2 EKD. The trim removed 0 bases at V and 0 bases at J, leaving 8 bases unmatched. The CDR3 protein is CACDTLTGGYKLSWDTRQMFF. The CDR3, as DNA: TGTGCCTGTGACACCCTTACTGGGGGATACAAGCTCTCCTGGGACACCCGACAGATGTTTTTC.

This clone is medium-sized (0.01 to 0.1%). This chain links TRDV2 with TRDJ1; 7 bases match TRDD3. The V gene's germline CDR1 is GEAIGNYY and CDR2 EKD. The ends lost 0 bases at V and 4 bases at J; junction bases unmatched: 16. The CDR3 is 18 amino acids. The CDR3: CACDTVPSTGVTYDKLIF. The CDR3 DNA sequence: TGTGCCTGTGACACCGTCCCCTCTACTGGGGTCACTTACGATAAACTCATCTTT.

This clone was recorded a few times. TCRdb shows a much larger clone's protein in place of this DNA's translation, and the two differ at residue 6, likely through a read error; the protein shown is translated from the DNA. The chain links TRDV2 to TRDJ3, with D unclear. V dropped 0 bases and J dropped 0 bases, with 5 bases sitting between them. The CDR3 is 16 amino acids. Germline loops: CDR1 GEAIGNYY, CDR2 EKD. This CDR3 is CACDTISSWDTRQMFF. In DNA, the CDR3 is TGTGCCTGTGACACCATAAGCTCCTGGGACACCCGACAGATGTTTTTC.

Many counts were recorded for this clone. The junction does not match germline at one end; this may be a read error. This chain connects TRDV2 to TRDJ1, with D perhaps matching TRDD3 (5 bases). CDR1 is GEAIGNYY and CDR2 is EKD in the germline V gene. The CDR3 runs 21 residues. CDR3 coding DNA: TGTGCCTGTGACACCGTTGAGTCCCACCTGCTTACTGGTGTACTCACCGCTAAACTCATCTTT. Translation: CACDTVESHLLTGVLTAKLIF.

Comments on this clone: The TCRdb protein comes from a much larger clone and disagrees with this DNA's translation at residue 9, likely due to a read error; the protein given here is derived from the DNA. The rearrangement joins TRDV2 to TRDJ1; 8 bases agree with TRDD3. This CDR3 has 17 residues. V lost 4 bases and J lost 0; bases outside the gene matches: 12. Germline CDR1 is GEAIGNYY and CDR2 is EKD. CDR3 in DNA: TGTGCCTGTGATGCCGTACTGGGGGGTGCGGACACCGATAAACTCATCTTT. Amino acids: CACDAVLGGADTDKLIF.

This clone was seen repeatedly, ten times or more. A read error likely explains why the TCRdb protein, taken from a much larger clone, differs from this DNA's translation at residue 6; the protein shown is translated from the DNA. This sequence joins TRDV2 and TRDJ1; 8 nucleotides match TRDD3. V dropped 3 bases and J dropped 0; count of bases not matched to a gene: 8. The CDR3 spans 16 residues. From germline, CDR1 is GEAIGNYY and CDR2 EKD. The CDR3 loop reads CACDGRGDRNTDKLIF. CDR3 bases: TGTGCCTGTGACGGTCGGGGGGATAGGAACACCGATAAACTCATCTTT.

The chain employs TRDV2 and TRDJ1; TRDD3 aligns across 13 bases. The CDR3 is made up of 17 amino acids. CDR1 and CDR2 (germline): GEAIGNYY, EKD. Unmatched junction bases numbered 6, after V lost 2 bases and J lost 1 base. The CDR3 loop reads CACDILGDTRVTDKLIF. DNA of the CDR3: TGTGCCTGTGACATACTGGGGGATACGCGTGTCACCGATAAACTCATCTTT.